This T cell receptor beta chain was identified in a study of Ad26.COV2.S vaccination and SARS-CoV-2 variants. Study background: The donor participated in the COV1001 trial, in its Ad26.COV2.S arm.

This clone has more than one count but fewer than ten. Its antigen is not known. Treatment specified: roughly 18 received Ad26.COV2.S at low or high dose, single or two shots; 5 received placebo; per-sample allocation not given. Day 63 after the first injection of vaccine or placebo was the sampling time. SARS-CoV-2 spike from the Wuhan strain was encoded by the vaccine, an Ad26 vector. Profiled with immunoSEQ multiplex PCR; TCRdb holds only in-frame clones, not every one. Of about 680,000 clones in the sample, roughly 90% were seen once. This CDR3 is built from 14 residues. Between the trimmed V and J ends, which lost 0 bases and 1 base, there was a span of 5 bases. CDR1 and CDR2 from the germline V gene are KGHSH and LQKENI. Regarding the study as a whole: Total T cell responses may have been underestimated by the TCR breadth and depth analyses.

This chain links TRBV18 with TRBJ2-3; D remains unclear. The sample here was peripheral blood, taken in a trial of Ad26.COV2.S vaccine versus placebo. This clonotype was obtained from a person aged 18-60 years who received the Ad26.COV2.S COVID-19 vaccine or a placebo. CDR3 amino acids: CASSPPAGTDTQYF. The CDR3 DNA sequence: TGTGCCAGCTCACCACCGGCGGGCACAGATACGCAGTATTTT.